A selection of T cell receptor beta chains follows, all from one sample in a study of T cell repertoires in cytomegalovirus infection. These receptors are not linked to any known antigen. MiXCR was run by TCRdb on the reads, yielding one entry per CDR3 protein. The sample includes 570,000 or so distinct CDR3 sequences, approximately 40% of them seen just once. Sequenced here: cultured PBMCs, sampled from culture after CMV antigen stimulation. The receptors were sampled from a human donor in good health (CMV status not recorded). Some clones in this sample may be carry-over from other donors' samples. The CDR3 runs from the conserved cysteine through the conserved F or W. The D gene is left open where the match is weak. The listing skips clone size in some rows; elsewhere it reads once, few, many or a size class.

V	J	size	D	DNA	CDR3
TRBV7-2	TRBJ2-7	few	TRBD2	TGTGCCAGCAGCTCCGGGACTAGCGGGGCGGCAAGGTACTTC	CASSSGTSGAARYF
TRBV7-2	TRBJ1-1	many	NA	TGTGCCAGCAGTGCCAACACTGAAGCTTTCTTT	CASSANTEAFF
TRBV7-6	TRBJ2-6	NA	NA	TGTGCCAGCAGCCCCACCGGGGCCAACGTCCTGACTTTC	CASSPTGANVLTF
TRBV6-5	TRBJ2-5	NA	NA	TGTGCCAGCAGTTACTCAGATATCCAGTACTTC	CASSYSDIQYF
TRBV7-6	TRBJ2-3	few	NA	TGTGCCAGCAGCTTAGTCGGGGTCAACACAGATACGCAGTATTTT	CASSLVGVNTDTQYF
TRBV2	TRBJ2-3	NA	NA	TGTGCCAGCAGTTTTACTGCTGCCCACACAGATACGCAGTATTTT	CASSFTAAHTDTQYF
TRBV27	TRBJ2-1	few	NA	TGTGCCAGCAGTTTCCTCCAGGTGCGAAATGAGCAGTTCTTC	CASSFLQVRNEQFF
TRBV2	TRBJ2-5	NA	NA	TGTGCCAGCAGGGGACTCGATCTGGGCGGAGAGACCCAGTACTTC	CASRGLDLGGETQYF
TRBV4-1	TRBJ2-4	NA	NA	TGCGCCAGCAGCCCTTTTAAGGGACAAAAAAACATTCAGTACTTC	CASSPFKGQKNIQYF
TRBV28	TRBJ1-2	few	TRBD1	TGTGCCAGCAGACGACCGGGACAGGACGGGTTTTACTATGGCTACACCTTC	CASRRPGQDGFYYGYTF
TRBV6-2/TRBV6-3	TRBJ1-1	NA	NA	TGTGCCAGCAGGGCAGGGACGAACACTGAAGCTTTCTTT	CASRAGTNTEAFF
TRBV6-1	TRBJ2-1	NA	NA	TGTGCCAGCAGTGAGCTGCGAGGGAATGAGCAGTTCTTC	CASSELRGNEQFF
TRBV6-1	TRBJ2-7	NA	NA	TGTGCCAGCAGTGACGAGCAGTACTTC	CASSDEQYF
TRBV7-6	TRBJ2-3	few	NA	TGTGCCACAACCCGAGGTAGGGTGCAAGATACGCAGTATTTT	CATTRGRVQDTQYF
TRBV15	TRBJ2-3	NA	NA	TGTGCCACCGGGAGGACAGGATGGGGCTCAGATACGCAGTATTTT	CATGRTGWGSDTQYF